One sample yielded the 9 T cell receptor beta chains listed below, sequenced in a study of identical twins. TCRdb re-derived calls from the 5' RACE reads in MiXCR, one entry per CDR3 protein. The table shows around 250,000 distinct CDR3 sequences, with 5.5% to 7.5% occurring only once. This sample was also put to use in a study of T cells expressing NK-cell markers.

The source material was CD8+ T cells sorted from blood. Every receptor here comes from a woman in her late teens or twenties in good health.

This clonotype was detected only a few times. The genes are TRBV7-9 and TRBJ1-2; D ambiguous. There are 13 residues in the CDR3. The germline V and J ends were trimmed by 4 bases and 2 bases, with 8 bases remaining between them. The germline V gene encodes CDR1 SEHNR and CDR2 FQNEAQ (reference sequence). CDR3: CASSSQPNYGYTF. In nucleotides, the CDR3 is TGTGCCAGCAGCTCTCAACCGAACTATGGCTACACCTTC.

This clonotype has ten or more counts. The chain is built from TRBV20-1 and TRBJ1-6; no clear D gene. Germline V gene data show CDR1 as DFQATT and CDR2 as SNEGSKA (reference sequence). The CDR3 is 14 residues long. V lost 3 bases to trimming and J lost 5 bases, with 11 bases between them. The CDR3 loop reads CSARVAYDNSPLHF. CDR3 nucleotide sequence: TGCAGTGCTAGGGTGGCGTATGATAATTCACCCCTCCACTTT.

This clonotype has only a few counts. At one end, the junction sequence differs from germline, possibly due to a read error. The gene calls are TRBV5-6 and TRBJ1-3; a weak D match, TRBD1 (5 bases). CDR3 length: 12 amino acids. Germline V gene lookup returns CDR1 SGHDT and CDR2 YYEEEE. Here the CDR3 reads CASSYGLTLGHF. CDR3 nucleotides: TGTGCCAGCAGCTACGGGTTGACTTTGGGGCATTTT.

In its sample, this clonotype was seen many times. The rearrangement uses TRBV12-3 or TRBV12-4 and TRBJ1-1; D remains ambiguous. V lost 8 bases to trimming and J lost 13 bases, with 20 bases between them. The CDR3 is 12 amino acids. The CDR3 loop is CASRKPRITGFF. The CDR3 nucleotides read TGTGCCAGCCGGAAGCCCCGGATCACGGGTTTCTTT.

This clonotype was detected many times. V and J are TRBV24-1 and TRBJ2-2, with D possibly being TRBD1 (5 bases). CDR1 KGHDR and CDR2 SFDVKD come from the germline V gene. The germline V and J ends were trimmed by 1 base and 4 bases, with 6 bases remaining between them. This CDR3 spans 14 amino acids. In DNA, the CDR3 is TGTGCCACCAGTGATTTCCAGGGCACCGGGGAGCTGTTTTTT. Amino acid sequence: CATSDFQGTGELFF.

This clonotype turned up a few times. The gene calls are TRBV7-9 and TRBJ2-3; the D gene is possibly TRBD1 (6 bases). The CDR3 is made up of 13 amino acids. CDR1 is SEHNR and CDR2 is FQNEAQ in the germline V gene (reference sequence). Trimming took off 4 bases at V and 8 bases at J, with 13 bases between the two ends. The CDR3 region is CASSSAGDGTQYF. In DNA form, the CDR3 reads TGTGCCAGCAGCTCGGCAGGGGATGGTACGCAGTATTTT.

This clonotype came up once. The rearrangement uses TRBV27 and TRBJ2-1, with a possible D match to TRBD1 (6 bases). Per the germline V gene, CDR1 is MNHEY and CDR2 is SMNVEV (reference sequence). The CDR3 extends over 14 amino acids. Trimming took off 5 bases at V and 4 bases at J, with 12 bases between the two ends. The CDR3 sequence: CASSLRDTYNEQFF. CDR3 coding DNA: TGTGCCAGCAGTCTCAGGGACACTTACAATGAGCAGTTCTTC.

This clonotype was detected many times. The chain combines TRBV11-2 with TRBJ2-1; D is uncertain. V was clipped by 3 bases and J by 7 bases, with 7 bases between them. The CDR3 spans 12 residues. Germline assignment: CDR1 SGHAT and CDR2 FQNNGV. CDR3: CASSLGKNEQFF. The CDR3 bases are TGTGCCAGCAGCTTGGGGAAAAATGAGCAGTTCTTC.

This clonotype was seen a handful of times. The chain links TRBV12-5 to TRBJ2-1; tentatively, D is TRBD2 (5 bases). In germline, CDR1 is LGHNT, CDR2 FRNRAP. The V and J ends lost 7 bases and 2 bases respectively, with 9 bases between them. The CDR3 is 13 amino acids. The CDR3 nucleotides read TGTGCTAGTGACGGGGAGACCTACAATGAGCAGTTCTTC. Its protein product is CASDGETYNEQFF.